These T cell receptor beta chains were read from a single sample in a study of blood T cell repertoires in COVID-19. The assay was immunoSEQ multiplex PCR, and TCRdb's table has in-frame clones only and misses some. The sample has 210,000 or so clones; roughly 85% are singletons. The specimen was peripheral blood. The source is a young woman who had recovered from COVID-19. Each CDR3 is given with its conserved first and last residue. The D gene is left open where the match is weak. Only some rows state a clone size, as once, few, many or a class for expanded clones.

CDR3 protein: CASSPRTGRNEKLFF
clone size: .
D gene: .
V gene: TRBV6-5
J gene: TRBJ1-4

CDR3 protein: CAWSAGTPRMGDYGYTF
clone size: once
D gene: .
V gene: TRBV30
J gene: TRBJ1-2

CDR3 protein: CASSQGWTNINYGYTF
clone size: .
D gene: .
V gene: TRBV5-4
J gene: TRBJ1-2

CDR3 protein: CASSGSSGNTIYF
clone size: .
D gene: .
V gene: TRBV9
J gene: TRBJ1-3

CDR3 protein: CASSYSKSGIYTF
clone size: .
D gene: .
V gene: TRBV6-5
J gene: TRBJ1-2

CDR3 protein: CARQEDTDTQYF
clone size: .
D gene: .
V gene: TRBV30
J gene: TRBJ2-3

CDR3 protein: CASSFHTGGVTEAFF
clone size: .
D gene: TRBD1
V gene: TRBV13
J gene: TRBJ1-1

CDR3 protein: CASSPDFPGRDQPQHF
clone size: .
D gene: .
V gene: TRBV19
J gene: TRBJ1-5

CDR3 protein: CASSLRVSSFMNTEAFF
clone size: .
D gene: .
V gene: TRBV27
J gene: TRBJ1-1

CDR3 protein: CASSYDGGDLNTEAFF
clone size: once
D gene: .
V gene: TRBV6-2/TRBV6-3
J gene: TRBJ1-1

CDR3 protein: CASSYQAGDSNQPQHF
clone size: .
D gene: .
V gene: TRBV6-2/TRBV6-3
J gene: TRBJ1-5

CDR3 protein: CASSFHTSYNEQFF
clone size: once
D gene: .
V gene: TRBV7-2
J gene: TRBJ2-1

CDR3 protein: CASRRRQGGQFF
clone size: once
D gene: TRBD1
V gene: TRBV6-5
J gene: TRBJ2-1

CDR3 protein: CASSYSRGRGEQYF
clone size: .
D gene: TRBD2
V gene: TRBV6-5
J gene: TRBJ2-7

CDR3 protein: CASSQISGNTIYF
clone size: .
D gene: .
V gene: TRBV19
J gene: TRBJ1-3

CDR3 protein: CASTTIPGGANGYTF
clone size: .
D gene: .
V gene: TRBV19
J gene: TRBJ1-2

CDR3 protein: CASSLGGASYNEQFF
clone size: .
D gene: .
V gene: TRBV27
J gene: TRBJ2-1

CDR3 protein: CASSLNRGNGYTF
clone size: .
D gene: .
V gene: TRBV27
J gene: TRBJ1-2

CDR3 protein: CASSLPRGSGANVLTF
clone size: .
D gene: .
V gene: TRBV7-9
J gene: TRBJ2-6

CDR3 protein: CASSLSGRGPSNQPQHF
clone size: .
D gene: .
V gene: TRBV7-2
J gene: TRBJ1-5

CDR3 protein: CASSMRAEYNEQFF
clone size: .
D gene: .
V gene: TRBV27
J gene: TRBJ2-1

CDR3 protein: CAISGPGTSGAPQETQYF
clone size: .
D gene: TRBD2
V gene: TRBV10-3
J gene: TRBJ2-5

CDR3 protein: CASSSIRTGQADTQYF
clone size: .
D gene: TRBD1
V gene: TRBV27
J gene: TRBJ2-3

CDR3 protein: CASRVGTGATGELFF
clone size: .
D gene: TRBD1
V gene: TRBV19
J gene: TRBJ2-2

CDR3 protein: CASRHSPGQRRNQPQHF
clone size: .
D gene: TRBD1
V gene: TRBV19
J gene: TRBJ1-5

CDR3 protein: CASTMIIRDRDFYGYTF
clone size: .
D gene: .
V gene: TRBV21-1
J gene: TRBJ1-2

CDR3 protein: CASQDMTGGAYEQYF
clone size: .
D gene: .
V gene: TRBV4-2
J gene: TRBJ2-7

CDR3 protein: CASSQIAGTYEQYF
clone size: .
D gene: TRBD2
V gene: TRBV4-3
J gene: TRBJ2-7

CDR3 protein: CASSQEGSYEQYF
clone size: .
D gene: .
V gene: TRBV4-1
J gene: TRBJ2-7

CDR3 protein: CASGRPSGPEAFF
clone size: .
D gene: .
V gene: TRBV6-5
J gene: TRBJ1-1

CDR3 protein: CASRGTGTDTQYF
clone size: .
D gene: TRBD1
V gene: TRBV9
J gene: TRBJ2-3

CDR3 protein: CASSQALAGESHEQYF
clone size: .
D gene: TRBD2
V gene: TRBV4-1
J gene: TRBJ2-7

CDR3 protein: CASSLSLDSGYGYTF
clone size: .
D gene: .
V gene: TRBV28
J gene: TRBJ1-2

CDR3 protein: CASSPGRQGGTEAFF
clone size: .
D gene: TRBD1
V gene: TRBV18
J gene: TRBJ1-1

CDR3 protein: CASSPSTDTQYF
clone size: .
D gene: .
V gene: TRBV28
J gene: TRBJ2-3

CDR3 protein: CASSAGTGGIYEQYF
clone size: .
D gene: TRBD1
V gene: TRBV9
J gene: TRBJ2-7

CDR3 protein: CASSRLTGGSPAADTQYF
clone size: .
D gene: TRBD1
V gene: TRBV19
J gene: TRBJ2-3

CDR3 protein: CASSIVSRNYGYTF
clone size: .
D gene: .
V gene: TRBV19
J gene: TRBJ1-2

CDR3 protein: CSASPLTGNGSPLHF
clone size: .
D gene: .
V gene: TRBV20-1
J gene: TRBJ1-6

CDR3 protein: CASSQDGLRGETQYF
clone size: .
D gene: .
V gene: TRBV4-3
J gene: TRBJ2-5

CDR3 protein: CASSLGGSMNTEAFF
clone size: .
D gene: .
V gene: TRBV7-3
J gene: TRBJ1-1

CDR3 protein: CASSYASGSSYEQYF
clone size: few
D gene: TRBD2
V gene: TRBV7-9
J gene: TRBJ2-7

CDR3 protein: CASSRPGTPGPYEQYF
clone size: .
D gene: .
V gene: TRBV27
J gene: TRBJ2-7

CDR3 protein: CASSLIRLNTEAFF
clone size: .
D gene: .
V gene: TRBV7-2
J gene: TRBJ1-1

CDR3 protein: CASRAASASTDTQYF
clone size: once
D gene: .
V gene: TRBV6-6
J gene: TRBJ2-3

CDR3 protein: CASSRLAGQYEQYF
clone size: .
D gene: TRBD2
V gene: TRBV19
J gene: TRBJ2-7

CDR3 protein: CASMDRWDTEAFF
clone size: .
D gene: .
V gene: TRBV5-8
J gene: TRBJ1-1

CDR3 protein: CASSGRVVNTEAFF
clone size: .
D gene: .
V gene: TRBV2
J gene: TRBJ1-1

CDR3 protein: CASSPSGLASGELFF
clone size: .
D gene: TRBD2
V gene: TRBV11-3
J gene: TRBJ2-2

CDR3 protein: CASSPYPPIAEDSYEQYF
clone size: .
D gene: .
V gene: TRBV4-1
J gene: TRBJ2-7

CDR3 protein: CASRVSPGTGDGYTF
clone size: .
D gene: TRBD1
V gene: TRBV19
J gene: TRBJ1-2

CDR3 protein: CASSRLRTSGTDEQFF
clone size: .
D gene: TRBD2
V gene: TRBV19
J gene: TRBJ2-1

CDR3 protein: CASSPRTGGIEAFF
clone size: .
D gene: TRBD1
V gene: TRBV27
J gene: TRBJ1-1

CDR3 protein: CASSVAGGGPYEQYF
clone size: .
D gene: .
V gene: TRBV9
J gene: TRBJ2-7